The rows below give T cell receptor beta chains drawn from one sample of a study of T cell responses to AZD1222 COVID-19 vaccine. Only in-frame clones appear in the TCRdb table, and some are missing; sequencing was by immunoSEQ multiplex PCR. This table has approximately 150,000 clones, 80% to 95% appearing once. The sample consisted of peripheral blood, taken 28 days after the second AZD1222 dose. The source is an adult who received the AZD1222 COVID-19 vaccine. Each CDR3 is given with its conserved first and last residue. Size tells how often a clone was seen (once, few, many) or the class of an expanded clone, and some rows leave it out.

clone_size v_call cdr3_aa
few TRBV5-1 CASSYGDTTYMNTEAFF
NA TRBV6-1 CASSEALQPGQGFSSYNSPLHF
once TRBV7-6 CASSPRGGETQYF
NA TRBV9 CASSGGTAVYGYTF
NA TRBV27 CASHDRGPNTEAFF
once TRBV18 CASSDSGVNTEAFF
few TRBV5-1 CASSLGDSYGYTF
NA TRBV29-1 CSVVGFIGGYTF
NA TRBV3-1/TRBV3-2 CASSGLAGETQYF
NA TRBV9 CASSDDRAVNTEAFF
NA TRBV28 CASSSTEGRVNQPQHF
NA TRBV20-1 CSASKGYGTEAFF
NA TRBV10-3 CAISDGTSLFHEQYF
NA TRBV7-3 CASSLSKGAPGYTF
NA TRBV5-4 CASSGAGTSSYEQYF
NA TRBV4-2 CASSTLARPEAFF
NA TRBV9 CASSRDGLNEKLFF
NA TRBV27 CASSLLPNEKLFF
NA TRBV19 CASSTWGYTF
NA TRBV19 CASCRDASSNEQFF
NA TRBV15 CATSDTGRYTEAFF
NA TRBV7-9 CASSTTPGETQYF
NA TRBV27 CASRGGWDTQYF
NA TRBV20-1 CSASTATRGTDTQYF
NA TRBV10-3 CASVGTSANTGELFF
NA TRBV19 CASSIWTGGSANTEAFF
NA TRBV7-7 CASSYGGQVTGELFF
few TRBV7-9 CASSQMRGQPQHF
NA TRBV19 CASSIRPTNEKLFF
NA TRBV7-2 CASSLATGYGNTIYF
once TRBV5-1 CASSRSESYNEQFF
NA TRBV16 CASSQYQLSNYGYTF
NA TRBV6-2/TRBV6-3 CASSYSRVSGATSYSNQPQHF
NA TRBV7-3 CASSLKGPLAGGAYEQYF
NA TRBV6-2/TRBV6-3 CASSPLLSGGFYQPQHF
few TRBV7-9 CASRRQGLNYGYTF
NA TRBV13 CASSHPVNTEAFF
NA TRBV11-3 CASSHGRASEQYF
NA TRBV3-1/TRBV3-2 CASSQYILAGGKETQYF
NA TRBV12-3/TRBV12-4 CASSLAPMEQFF
NA TRBV19 CASSGTQGGAPQHF
once TRBV27 CASSASWGNTEAFF